The T cell receptor (beta chain) under discussion was sequenced for a study of identical twins (dated by TCRdb to 2016 to 2018). With regard to the full study: TCR alpha and beta repertoires from monozygotic twins, unrelated adults of various ages and cord blood were deep-sequenced to test whether fetal clonotypes persist. To rule out contamination, the twin experiments were replicated at different times with different library preparation protocols. What the authors observed across the whole study: The excess sharing between twins in beta out-of-frame sequences was weaker because fewer shared sequences reduced the signal-to-noise ratio. In monozygotic twins, out-of-frame TCR alpha sharing was systematically underestimated by recombination models, although the models agreed with sharing between unrelated individuals. Abundant cord blood beta clonotypes had fewer insertions, young adult naive repertoires showed a similar but weaker trend, and memory repertoires showed no such trend. Zero-insertion analyses could be partly confounded by invariant T cells such as MAIT and iNKT, although diverse VJ usage argued against such confounding for most clonotypes. Compared with coincidental sharing between unrelated individuals, out-of-frame TCR alpha sequences shared between twins had an excess of sequences with low generation probability. Conclusions relied on cross-sectional statistical analysis, since the same donors could not be followed over many years.

Library preparation was by 5' RACE. The sequencer was an Illumina HiSeq 2000. Template switching introduced a universal primer binding site; the final cDNA contained a unique molecular identifier, enabling accurate counting of TCR cDNA molecules. First-strand cDNA for TCR alpha and beta chains was synthesized from specific primers in the conserved constant-segment region. To control for contamination, every cDNA library was double barcoded, receiving both a SMART-Mk sample barcode and Illumina barcodes. TruSeq adapter sequences along with Illumina sample barcodes were introduced in two successive PCR steps. Sequencing of the TCR alpha and beta cDNA libraries was done on the Illumina HiSeq platform using custom primers. Per the source publication's procedure: Raw reads were processed with MiGEC to extract unique molecular identifiers, and MiXCR was used to determine CDR3 positions. For each individual, recombination models were inferred using an EM algorithm with the repgenHMM and IGoR tools. Shared clonotype analysis was performed with the tcR package in R, normalizing sharing by the product of cloneset sizes. Out-of-frame nonproductive sequences were analyzed to study raw recombination free of thymic and clonal selection effects. TCRdb reprocessed the public reads (quality trimming at Q25 with fastp, clone calling with MiXCR) and kept in-frame beta chains. Rows matching on CDR3 protein sequence are summarized as one entry with the most common DNA and genes. For this entry, the V and J calls and clone size follow TCRdb and not the study's own pipeline. For this sample the table gives 400,000 to 550,000 distinct CDR3 sequences, of which 20% to 25% were detected only once. The ten largest account for about 0.93% of the sample.

The germline V gene (reference sequence) provides CDR1 SGHNT and CDR2 YYREEE. V sheds 0 bases and J sheds 0 bases, leaving 9 bases between their ends. From cysteine to phenylalanine, the CDR3 is 15 amino acids long. Just CDR3 DNA is preserved here, 45 bases in frame from base 1. Every donor in the study was a healthy Caucasian. Three pairs of female monozygotic twins, all aged roughly 18 to 29 years, were included in the twin cohort. Positive isolation kits from Invitrogen were used to isolate CD4+ and CD8+ T cell populations. Notes on this clonotype: The clone's antigen remains unknown. Base quality data are lacking; no much larger clone is found one base away.

This sample was shared with a second study, whose subject was T cells expressing NK-cell markers. In that second paper, the authors write: In sorted CD3+CD56+NKG2C+, CD3+CD56+NKG2C- and CD3+CD56-NKG2C+ T-cell subsets from several donors, TCR beta-chain repertoires were profiled. Among the eight sequenced donors, seven were HCMV-seropositive and one was HCMV-seronegative. In several experiments an anti-gammadeltaTCR antibody was added to restrict sorting to alphabetaTCR-expressing T cells. In about six donors, the dominant CD3+CD56+NKG2C+ clonotypes were found to rank among the top 10 CD8+ clonotypes and to make up about 1.0-7.0% of CD8+ T cells. Those dominant clonotypes were again the most abundant among CD3+CD56-NKG2C+ cells in several donors, at roughly 28.3-65%. It remained unclear whether the expanded NKG2C-expressing T cell clones were specific for HCMV antigens. The study sequenced eight donors, all healthy volunteers chosen at random: three men and five women. A commercial ELISA kit detecting HCMV-specific IgG in serum was used to determine HCMV serostatus. MIGEC was used to demultiplex reads and group the reads by UMI, and MiTCR was used to assemble and quantify clonotypes. To exclude erroneous sequences, any TCR cDNA sequence not supported by at least two reads was discarded. The tcR package was used for downstream repertoire analysis, with clonotypes matched between fractions based on CDR3 nucleotide sequence plus V segment. VDJmatch was used to annotate antigen specificity against VDJdb, with one amino acid substitution in CDR3 allowed.

The sequence derives from a woman younger than 30 in good health. The chain links TRBV5-4 with TRBJ1-1; 5 matching bases give a weak D call of TRBD1. Source material: CD4+ T cells sorted from blood. The CDR3 protein: CASSLGGNMNTEAFF. The DNA is TGTGCCAGCAGCTTGGGGGGGAACATGAACACTGAAGCTTTCTTT.